This TCR beta chain was sequenced during a study of identical twins. The V gene lost 0 bases and the J gene lost 0 bases, with 9 bases spanning the gap. The germline gives CDR1 ENHRY, CDR2 SYGVKD. The CDR3 sequence is 17 residues long. The table lists this clonotype with a few counts. Its antigen is unidentified. Unique molecular identifiers were present on the cDNA, which also gained a universal primer site by template switching. A single record per CDR3 protein comes from TCRdb applying MiXCR to the 5' RACE reads. The repertoire holds a few hundred thousand distinct CDR3 sequences, around 8.3% seen once, with approximately 3% in the top ten. In every case, the donor was a healthy Caucasian. Overall study results and limits: In cord blood, abundant beta clonotypes had fewer insertions; memory showed no trend. Where beta out-of-frame sequences were concerned, excess twin sharing was weaker.

The same sample was also studied in work on yellow fever vaccine responses in identical twins.

This sequence joins TRBV10-3 and TRBJ2-6; D unresolved. The sample was CD8+ T cells sorted from blood. This clonotype was obtained from a young woman in good health. The CDR3 region has the DNA TGTGCCATCAGTGAGTCGTGGTTGAGCTCTGGGGCCAACGTCCTGACTTTC. Translated: CAISESWLSSGANVLTF.